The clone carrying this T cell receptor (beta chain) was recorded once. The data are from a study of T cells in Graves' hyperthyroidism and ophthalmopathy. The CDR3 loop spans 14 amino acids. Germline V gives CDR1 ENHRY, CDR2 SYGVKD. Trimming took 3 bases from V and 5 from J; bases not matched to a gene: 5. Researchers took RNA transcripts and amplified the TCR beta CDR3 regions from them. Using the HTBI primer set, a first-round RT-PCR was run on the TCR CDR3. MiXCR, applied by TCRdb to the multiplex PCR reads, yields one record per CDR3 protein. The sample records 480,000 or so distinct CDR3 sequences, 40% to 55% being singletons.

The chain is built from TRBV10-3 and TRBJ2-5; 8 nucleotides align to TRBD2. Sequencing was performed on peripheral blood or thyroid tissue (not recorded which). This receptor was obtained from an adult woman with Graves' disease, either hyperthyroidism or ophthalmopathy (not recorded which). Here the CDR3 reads CAISDGGGHETQYF. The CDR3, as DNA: TGTGCCATCAGTGACGGGGGGGGCCACGAGACCCAGTACTTC.